These T cell receptor beta chains were read from a single sample in a study of blood T cell repertoires in COVID-19. TCRdb's table, derived via immunoSEQ multiplex PCR, lists solely in-frame clones and lacks some. There are about 60,000 clones in the sample; about 80% occur only once, and roughly 3.2% lies in the top ten. Specimen: peripheral blood. The receptors here all came from a man aged 60 to 69 with acute or convalescent COVID-19. Both conserved end residues are part of each CDR3. D genes are given only for firm matches. A clone size is listed for some rows: how often the clone was seen (once, few, many), or a class if it is expanded.

TRBJ1-1	-	TRBV19	-	CASIMNTEAFF	TGTGCCAGTATTATGAACACTGAAGCTTTCTTT
TRBJ1-5	-	TRBV5-5	few	CASSSGYSNQPQHF	TGTGCCAGCAGCTCGGGATATAGCAATCAGCCCCAGCATTTT
TRBJ2-7	-	TRBV12-5	-	CASGTTVSYEQYF	TGTGCTAGTGGGACGACAGTCTCCTACGAGCAGTACTTC
TRBJ1-2	TRBD1	TRBV28	-	CASSLETGVYGYTF	TGTGCCAGCAGTTTAGAGACAGGGGTCTATGGCTACACCTTC
TRBJ1-1	TRBD1	TRBV29-1	-	CSAATGTGNTEAFF	TGCAGCGCAGCGACCGGGACAGGGAACACTGAAGCTTTCTTT
TRBJ1-1	-	TRBV18	-	CASSPRRAGLLNTEAFF	TGTGCCAGCTCACCTAGGAGGGCGGGTTTACTGAACACTGAAGCTTTCTTT
TRBJ2-7	TRBD2	TRBV7-8	-	CASSRLAGGSYEQYF	TGTGCCAGCAGCAGACTAGCGGGGGGCTCCTACGAGCAGTACTTC
TRBJ2-1	-	TRBV7-7	-	CASSLDSLGNEQFF	TGTGCCAGCAGCCTGGACTCCCTAGGGAATGAGCAGTTCTTC
TRBJ1-2	-	TRBV5-5	-	CASSPGTYGYTF	TGTGCCAGCAGCCCGGGAACCTATGGCTACACCTTC
TRBJ2-7	TRBD1	TRBV29-1	-	CSVLGQLPSLVAEQYF	TGCAGCGTGTTGGGACAGTTGCCCTCCTTAGTTGCCGAGCAGTACTTC
TRBJ2-1	-	TRBV5-5	once	CASSLESSYNEQFF	TGTGCCAGCAGCTTAGAGAGCTCCTACAATGAGCAGTTCTTC
TRBJ2-2	TRBD1	TRBV5-5	-	CASSNRGEEELFF	TGTGCCAGCAGCAACAGGGGTGAAGAGGAGCTGTTTTTT
TRBJ1-2	-	TRBV20-1	-	CSATQGYGYTF	TGCAGTGCTACCCAGGGGTATGGCTACACCTTC
TRBJ2-7	-	TRBV12-5	-	CASGRDTKYEQYF	TGTGCTAGTGGAAGGGACACTAAATACGAGCAGTACTTC
TRBJ2-5	TRBD2	TRBV27	-	CASSWSGGETQYF	TGTGCCAGCAGCTGGTCGGGGGGAGAGACCCAGTACTTC
TRBJ1-5	-	TRBV4-1	-	CASSQGLHQPQHF	TGCGCCAGCAGCCAAGGCCTACATCAGCCCCAGCATTTT
TRBJ1-3	-	TRBV4-2	-	CASSPSGNTIYF	TGTGCCAGCAGCCCTTCTGGAAACACCATATATTTT
TRBJ2-2	-	TRBV19	once	CASSIGRTGELFF	TGTGCCAGTAGTATAGGCCGGACCGGGGAGCTGTTTTTT
TRBJ2-2	-	TRBV6-5	-	CASKGNRGGTGELFF	TGTGCCAGCAAAGGGAACAGGGGAGGCACCGGGGAGCTGTTTTTT
TRBJ1-5	TRBD1	TRBV2	-	CASRAGGSNQPQHF	TGTGCCAGCAGAGCAGGGGGCAGCAATCAGCCCCAGCATTTT
TRBJ1-4	-	TRBV2	-	CASSVQGNEKLFF	TGTGCCAGCAGTGTCCAGGGAAATGAAAAACTGTTTTTT
TRBJ1-2	-	TRBV29-1	-	CSFSRLDGYTF	TGCAGCTTCTCCCGGCTAGACGGCTACACCTTC
TRBJ2-1	-	TRBV29-1	-	CSGGLHNEQFF	TGCAGCGGCGGACTCCACAATGAGCAGTTCTTC
TRBJ2-1	-	TRBV4-1	-	CASGRGGAYNEQFF	TGCGCCAGCGGTCGGGGAGGCGCCTACAATGAGCAGTTCTTC
TRBJ1-1	-	TRBV5-1	-	CASSGATGNTEAFF	TGCGCCAGCAGTGGCGCGACAGGGAACACTGAAGCTTTCTTT
TRBJ1-5	-	TRBV12-3/TRBV12-4	-	CASSRTAYQPQHF	TGTGCCAGCAGTAGGACAGCTTATCAGCCCCAGCATTTT
TRBJ1-5	-	TRBV27	-	CASSWGGQPQHF	TGTGCCAGCAGTTGGGGAGGTCAGCCCCAGCATTTT
TRBJ1-2	-	TRBV5-1	-	CASSLSGGPIDYGYTF	TGCGCCAGCAGCTTGTCGGGGGGGCCGATTGACTATGGCTACACCTTC
TRBJ2-7	-	TRBV5-5	-	CASSLAYYEQYF	TGTGCCAGCAGCTTGGCCTATTACGAGCAGTACTTC
TRBJ1-2	-	TRBV27	-	CASSLKGDYGYTF	TGTGCCAGCAGTCTCAAAGGGGACTATGGCTACACCTTC
TRBJ1-1	TRBD1	TRBV7-8	-	CASSLDRDAEAFF	TGTGCCAGCAGCCTTGACAGGGACGCCGAAGCTTTCTTT
TRBJ1-6	-	TRBV5-5	once	CASSSQGTFGAPLHF	TGTGCCAGCAGCTCACAGGGCACTTTCGGAGCACCCCTCCACTTT
TRBJ2-7	TRBD2	TRBV15	once	CATSRAGGTYEQYF	TGTGCCACCAGCAGAGCGGGAGGGACCTACGAGCAGTACTTC
TRBJ2-3	TRBD2	TRBV12-3/TRBV12-4	once	CASSVLAGGQYF	TGTGCCAGCAGTGTGCTAGCGGGGGGGCAGTATTTT
TRBJ1-1	-	TRBV12-3/TRBV12-4	once	CASSLTSRAFF	TGTGCCAGCAGTTTAACATCCCGAGCTTTCTTT
TRBJ1-1	-	TRBV2	-	CASAGDLNTEAFF	TGTGCCAGCGCAGGGGACCTGAACACTGAAGCTTTCTTT
TRBJ1-5	TRBD1	TRBV7-8	-	CASSADRGLARNQPQHF	TGTGCCAGCAGCGCGGACAGGGGGCTCGCGCGCAATCAGCCCCAGCATTTT
TRBJ2-7	-	TRBV6-5	few	CASRVSAEQYF	TGTGCCAGCCGCGTTAGCGCCGAGCAGTACTTC
TRBJ2-1	-	TRBV7-3	-	CASSLSRAGAGSEQFF	TGTGCCAGCAGCCTCTCCCGCGCGGGGGCCGGAAGTGAGCAGTTCTTC
TRBJ1-4	-	TRBV27	-	CASSLRAAPEEKLFF	TGTGCCAGCAGTTTGCGGGCAGCACCCGAGGAAAAACTGTTTTTT
TRBJ1-1	-	TRBV4-2	-	CASSQDWPGVREAFF	TGTGCCAGCAGCCAAGATTGGCCAGGGGTAAGGGAAGCTTTCTTT